One sample yielded the 10 T cell receptor beta chains listed below, sequenced in a study of human T cells and chemical hapten exposure. A single record per CDR3 protein comes from TCRdb applying MiXCR to the RACE reads. The data show roughly 80,000 distinct CDR3 sequences, about 10% seen once. As to time point: patch test 1, 2 weeks after DPC sensitization. The treatment: therapeutic diphenylcyclopropenone sensitization with weekly scalp DPC. Sample: whole blood, taken in connection with sensitization to the hapten diphenylcyclopropenone (DPC). These receptors were obtained from a woman between 50 and 59 years old with alopecia areata. Some clones in this sample may be carry-over from other donors' samples.

This clonotype was detected ten times or more. V and J are TRBV7-9 and TRBJ2-3; D is unresolved. V was clipped by 0 bases and J by 4 bases, with 2 bases between them. This CDR3 spans 12 amino acids. Germline V gene data show CDR1 as SEHNR and CDR2 as FQNEAQ (reference sequence). The CDR3 reads CASSLAADTQYF. The CDR3 DNA is TGTGCCAGCAGCTTAGCGGCAGATACGCAGTATTTT.

This clonotype was seen ten or more times. The rearrangement joins TRBV3-1 to TRBJ1-6, with D uncertain. CDR3 length: 15 residues. CDR1 is LGHDT and CDR2 is YNNKEL in the germline V gene (reference sequence). The V and J ends lost 0 bases and 5 bases respectively, with 8 bases between them. This chain's CDR3 is CASSQERTDNSPLHF. CDR3 nucleotide sequence: TGTGCCAGCAGCCAAGAAAGGACCGATAATTCACCCCTCCACTTT.

This clonotype was observed many times. The chain uses TRBV19 and TRBJ2-7; 10 bases line up with TRBD1. Germline V gene data show CDR1 as LNHDA and CDR2 as SQIVND (reference sequence). The CDR3 loop spans 15 amino acids. V lost 4 bases and J lost 4; bases outside the gene matches: 7. The chain's CDR3 is CASSNPRDRGYEQYF. CDR3 sequence (DNA): TGTGCCAGTAGTAACCCCCGGGACAGGGGATACGAGCAGTACTTC.

This clonotype was seen at least ten times. The genes are TRBV6-2 or TRBV6-3 and TRBJ2-1, with 8 bases fitting TRBD2. V was pared by 5 bases and J by 2 bases, with 8 bases of the junction left unmatched. The germline V gene encodes CDR1 MNHEY and CDR2 SVGEGT. This CDR3 spans 16 amino acids. The CDR3 reads CASSIGGRGAYNEQFF. The CDR3 DNA reads as TGTGCCAGCAGTATCGGTGGGCGGGGGGCCTACAATGAGCAGTTCTTC.

This clonotype was recorded at least ten times. The chain combines TRBV7-2 with TRBJ1-6, with D possibly being TRBD1 (5 bases). The V gene lost 5 bases and the J gene lost 5 bases, with 16 bases spanning the gap. The CDR3 runs 16 residues. CDR1 SGHTA and CDR2 FQGNSA come from the germline V gene. CDR3 region: CASSPQRGGHNSPLHF. CDR3 coding DNA: TGTGCCAGCAGCCCACAGAGGGGTGGCCATAATTCACCCCTCCACTTT.

This clonotype was detected ten times or more. The J gene is TRBJ2-7, the V gene TRBV28; no clear D gene. V was clipped by 6 bases and J by 4 bases, with 13 bases between them. Germline CDR1 and CDR2: MDHEN and SYDVKM. The length of the CDR3 is 13 residues. This chain's CDR3 is CASSPSLRYEQYF. As DNA, the CDR3 is TGTGCCAGCAGCCCTTCTCTCCGTTACGAGCAGTACTTC.

The V call is TRBV20-1, the J call TRBJ2-7; possibly TRBD2 for D (7 bases). Germline CDR1 is DFQATT and CDR2 is SNEGSKA (reference sequence). Trimming shortened V by 0 bases and J by 3 bases, and 15 bases separated the two germline ends. The CDR3 length is 15 residues. DNA for the CDR3: TGCAGTGCTAGAGATCAGGGAGGGGGTAACTACGAGCAGTACTTC. Translated: CSARDQGGGNYEQYF.

In this sample, this clonotype turned up a few times. CDR3 protein: CASSTSGTANTGELFF. The CDR3 region has the DNA TGTGCCAGCAGTACATCCGGGACAGCTAACACCGGGGAGCTGTTTTTT. The J gene is TRBJ2-2, the V gene TRBV6-2 or TRBV6-3; 7 bases align to TRBD1. With V trimmed by 5 bases and J by 2 bases, 8 bases remained unmatched. The length of the CDR3 is 16 residues. The V gene's germline CDR1 is MNHEY and CDR2 SVGEGT.

The sample holds many counts of this clonotype. This rearrangement joins TRBV12-3 or TRBV12-4 to TRBJ2-4, with D possibly matching TRBD1 (6 bases). The CDR3 totals 15 residues. With 3 bases removed from V and 0 bases from J, the gap between germline ends came to 9 bases. The CDR3 sequence is CASSFRGLAKNIQYF. In DNA form, the CDR3 reads TGTGCCAGCAGTTTCAGGGGTTTAGCCAAAAACATTCAGTACTTC.

This clonotype was detected many times. The rearrangement joins TRBV7-9 to TRBJ1-5, with TRBD1 matching 8 bases. The CDR3 sequence is 13 residues long. Germline V gene sequence: CDR1 SEHNR, CDR2 FQNEAQ (reference sequence). The V and J ends lost 6 bases and 5 bases, in that order; junction bases with no gene match: 3. This CDR3 reads CASRGTGDQPQHF. CDR3 DNA: TGTGCCAGCAGGGGGACAGGAGATCAGCCCCAGCATTTT.